These 12 T cell receptor beta chains came from one sample sequenced in a study of radiation and T cells in renal cell carcinoma. Generated by immunoSEQ multiplex PCR, the TCRdb table keeps only in-frame clones and is missing some. Of tens of thousands of clones detected, about 80% appear once; the ten largest clones hold roughly 7%. Time point in this sample: blood 2 weeks post-SBRT. Treatment of the sample: 15 Gy SBRT to primary tumor, nephrectomy 4 weeks later. The specimen comprised blood, sampled from a patient whose treatment included radiotherapy and nephrectomy. The receptors were gathered from a man in his 60s with renal cell carcinoma.

The CDR3 DNA sequence: TGTGCCAGCAGCTTGGGAGACAAAAGCATCGGGGAGCTGTTTTTT. Protein sequence: CASSLGDKSIGELFF. The V call is TRBV5-4, the J call TRBJ2-2; D is undetermined. Between the trimmed V and J ends, which lost 0 bases and 7 bases, there was a span of 13 bases. The germline CDR1 and CDR2 sequences are SGHNT and YYREEE (reference sequence). The CDR3 loop spans 15 amino acids.

The V gene is TRBV5-4, the J gene TRBJ1-2, with 7 bases lining up with TRBD1. The J segment lost 0 bases and the V segment lost 3 bases, leaving 11 bases of the junction unmatched. The CDR3 spans 17 residues. The V gene's germline CDR1 is SGHNT and CDR2 YYREEE (reference sequence). The CDR3 spells CASSSTKDRSANYGYTF. DNA for the CDR3: TGTGCCAGCAGCTCAACTAAGGACAGGTCAGCTAACTATGGCTACACCTTC.

This clone was recorded many times. The chain recombines TRBV30 with TRBJ2-1, with D possibly being TRBD1 or TRBD2 (5 bases each). CDR3 size: 12 residues. V lost 4 bases and J lost 10, with 14 bases in between. Germline CDR1 GTSNPN, CDR2 SVGIG (reference sequence). The CDR3 DNA sequence: TGTGCCTGGAAAAGGACGGGGCAGGAGCAGTTCTTC. It is translated as CAWKRTGQEQFF.

This chain connects TRBV5-1 to TRBJ2-7; D is perhaps TRBD1 or TRBD2 (5 bases each). V was shortened by 1 base and J by 2 bases, with 13 bases between the two germline ends. CDR1 is SGHRS and CDR2 is YFSETQ in the germline V gene. This CDR3 contains 15 residues. The CDR3 reads CASSLKAGSPYEQYF. CDR3 bases: TGCGCCAGCAGCTTGAAGGCAGGGAGCCCCTACGAGCAGTACTTC.

The CDR3 here is CASSPGDRDQETQYF. CDR3 nucleotides: TGTGCCAGCAGTCCAGGGGACAGGGACCAAGAGACCCAGTACTTC. The V gene is TRBV28, the J gene TRBJ2-5; TRBD1 agrees at 9 bases. Germline values: CDR1 MDHEN, CDR2 SYDVKM. The CDR3 has 15 residues. Unmatched junction bases numbered 4, after V lost 5 bases and J lost 0 bases.

The chain has TRBV6-1 and TRBJ1-5; D is unclear. This CDR3 region has 16 residues. The germline V gene encodes CDR1 MNHNS and CDR2 SASEGT. V lost 2 bases and J lost 0, with 11 bases in between. DNA of the CDR3: TGTGCCAGCAGTGAACAGCGAAGGAATAGCAATCAGCCCCAGCATTTT. Amino acids: CASSEQRRNSNQPQHF.

Only one count was recorded for this clone. The chain employs TRBV7-8 and TRBJ2-5, with D unclear. CDR1 and CDR2 (germline): SGHVS, FQNEAQ. The CDR3 sequence is 12 residues long. With 5 bases removed from V and 0 bases from J, the gap between germline ends came to 4 bases. CDR3 nucleotides: TGTGCCAGCAGCAATCACCAAGAGACCCAGTACTTC. Translation gives CASSNHQETQYF.

This rearrangement joins TRBV6-5 to TRBJ1-2; maybe TRBD1 (6 bases). V gave up 7 bases and J gave up 2 bases, with 8 bases separating them. There are 12 residues in the CDR3. Germline CDR1 is MNHEY and CDR2 is SVGAGI. CDR3 sequence (DNA): TGTGCCAGCAAGGGACAAAACTATGGCTACACCTTC. This sequence encodes CASKGQNYGYTF.

The chain links TRBV5-6 to TRBJ2-1, with a tentative D call TRBD1 (6 bases). V was pared by 0 bases and J by 3 bases, with 13 bases between. Looked up from germline, CDR1 is SGHDT and CDR2 is YYEEEE. The CDR3 runs 16 residues. The CDR3 DNA reads TGTGCCAGCAGCTTGGTAACAGGGAGCATCTACAATGAGCAGTTCTTC. Translating gives CASSLVTGSIYNEQFF. Full variable domain (missing parts from reference TRBV5-6 and TRBJ2-1): DAGVTQSPTHLIKTRGQQVTLRCSPKSGHDTVSWYQQALGQGPQFIFQYYEEEERQRGNFPDRFSGHQFPNYSSELNVNALLLGDSALYLCASSLVTGSIYNEQFFGPGTRLTVL.

CDR3 region: CASGLSSGTDEQFF. CDR3 in DNA: TGTGCTAGTGGTTTGTCTAGCGGGACGGATGAGCAGTTCTTC. V usage is TRBV12-5 and J usage is TRBJ2-1; 9 bases map to TRBD2. Germline V gives CDR1 LGHNT, CDR2 FRNRAP. The ends lost 2 bases at V and 8 bases at J; junction bases unmatched: 4. This CDR3 is built from 14 residues.

The V and J genes are TRBV15 and TRBJ1-2; 7 bases match TRBD1. The CDR3 contains 16 residues. J was trimmed by 6 bases and V by 0 bases; bases with no gene match: 10. CDR1 LNHNV and CDR2 YYDKDF come from the germline V gene (reference sequence). Written as DNA, the CDR3 is TGTGCCACCAGCAGAGATCGGGAGACAGGGCAGGATGGCTACACCTTC. Translation gives CATSRDRETGQDGYTF.

J is TRBJ1-1 and V is TRBV4-1, with D uncertain. V gave up 0 bases and J gave up 8 bases, with 19 bases separating them. There are 16 residues in the CDR3. Looked up from germline, CDR1 is MGHRA and CDR2 is YSYEKL. DNA for the CDR3: TGCGCCAGCAGCCAAGAAGGACCCTTATCTGTCCGGGAAGCTTTCTTT. Its protein product is CASSQEGPLSVREAFF.